This T cell receptor (beta chain) derives from a study of T cell responses to AZD1222 COVID-19 vaccine. Study observations and caveats: As reported, nearly half of all spike-specific TCRs target variant regions that are unmutated.

Germline-derived CDR1 and CDR2 are ENHRY and SYGVKD. The CDR3 is 14 amino acids. The V gene end was trimmed by 7 bases and the J gene end by 3 bases; junction bases not matched to a gene: 8. Assay: immunoSEQ multiplex PCR; the TCRdb copy retains only in-frame clones and omits some. The sample consists of over 85,000 clones, roughly 90% of them appearing once. Second-dose groups at about 4 or about 12 weeks were pooled. This clone has just one count. Its matching antigen is unknown. This clonotype originated in an adult who received the AZD1222 COVID-19 vaccine. This material consisted of peripheral blood, taken 28 days after the second AZD1222 dose. The chain is built from TRBV10-3 and TRBJ1-1, with 7 bases lining up with TRBD1. CDR3 in DNA: TGTGCCATCACCCAACAGGGGATCGACACTGAAGCTTTCTTT. As protein: CAITQQGIDTEAFF.